Listed below are T cell receptor beta chains from one sample, sequenced in a study of regulatory dendritic cells for organ transplantation. Which antigens these TCRs recognize remains unknown. Clones were read by immunoSEQ multiplex PCR, and TCRdb kept only the in-frame ones, dropping some. The sample holds about 12,000 clones, 74% seen once. Sequences were obtained from naive CD4+ T cells from blood cultured with regulatory dendritic cells. These receptor sequences come from a human donor in good health. Each CDR3 is given with its conserved first and last residue.

TRBJ1-1 | 15 | TRBV28 | CASSLLGQGNTEAFF
TRBJ2-7 | 15 | TRBV27 | CASSFASGKGYEQYF
TRBJ1-6 | 13 | TRBV6-6 | CATKRVGVSPLHF
TRBJ2-7 | 15 | TRBV7-3 | CASSLTHRGFYEQYF
TRBJ2-1 | 16 | TRBV4-3 | CASSQDGRGIGNEQFF
TRBJ2-4 | 14 | TRBV5-1 | CASSLNKGENIQYF
TRBJ1-5 | 15 | TRBV18 | CASSPDAGSNQPQHF
TRBJ2-1 | 15 | TRBV7-8 | CASKIGTGNYNEQFF
TRBJ1-1 | 14 | TRBV7-3 | CASSRGGAETEAFF
TRBJ2-7 | 14 | TRBV19 | CASSPGDRFNEQYF
TRBJ2-1 | 14 | TRBV5-1 | CASSFGQGYGEQFF
TRBJ1-2 | 15 | TRBV6-1 | CASSPQGQSNYGYTF
TRBJ1-2 | 15 | TRBV2 | CASSYTGTGTYGYTF
TRBJ2-7 | 13 | TRBV29-1 | CSAGIGGGYEQYF
TRBJ2-1 | 15 | TRBV19 | CASRVAGGPRNEQFF
TRBJ2-2 | 13 | TRBV11-3 | CASSFSDTGELFF
TRBJ1-1 | 17 | TRBV18 | CASSLARTGGPNTEAFF
TRBJ2-2 | 16 | TRBV5-4 | CASSSGDSGGTWELFF
TRBJ2-2 | 15 | TRBV9 | CASSPRQGDTGELFF
TRBJ2-7 | 17 | TRBV5-4 | CASSLKFSGQLPYEQYF
TRBJ1-1 | 14 | TRBV15 | CATSRDWGQTEAFF
TRBJ1-4 | 15 | TRBV10-3 | CAISGTGTGNEKLFF